The T cell receptor (beta chain) described here comes from a study of blood T cells in healthy people across ages. Overall study findings and caveats: Any changes in expanded clonotypes were possibly confounded, as donor CMV status remained unknown.

Comments on this clonotype: Antigen unknown.

The CDR3 is made up of 16 amino acids. Germline-derived CDR1 and CDR2 are DFQATT and SNEGSKA (reference sequence). Trimming removed 0 bases from V and 2 bases from J, with 14 bases in between. PCR was performed a second time for about 7 to 11 cycles using a sample-barcoded 5' primer and a J-beta primer mix. Each cDNA molecule was tagged by a template-switch adaptor that had 12 random nucleotides. TCRdb re-called the 5' RACE reads with MiXCR, one entry per CDR3 protein. Altogether 1.5 million or so distinct CDR3 sequences are present, around 40% being singletons, with the ten largest covering about 3.8%.

The sample taken for sequencing was blood. This sequence was found in a woman in her late teens or twenties in good health. This chain joins TRBV20-1 and TRBJ1-5, with D tentatively TRBD1 (6 bases). DNA for the CDR3: TGCAGTGCTAGAGATCGGACTGGGGGGCGCAATCAGCCCCAGCATTTT. Amino acids: CSARDRTGGRNQPQHF.